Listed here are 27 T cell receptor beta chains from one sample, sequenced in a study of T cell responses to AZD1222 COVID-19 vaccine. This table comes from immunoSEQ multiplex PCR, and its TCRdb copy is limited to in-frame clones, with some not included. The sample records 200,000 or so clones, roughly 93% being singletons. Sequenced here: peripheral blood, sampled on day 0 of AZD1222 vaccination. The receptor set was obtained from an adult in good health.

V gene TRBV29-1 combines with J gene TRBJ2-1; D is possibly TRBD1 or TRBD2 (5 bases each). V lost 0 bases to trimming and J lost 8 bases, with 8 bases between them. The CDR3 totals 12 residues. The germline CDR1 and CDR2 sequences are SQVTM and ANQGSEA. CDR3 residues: CSVEDGGDEQFF. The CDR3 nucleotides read TGCAGCGTTGAAGATGGGGGAGATGAGCAGTTCTTC.

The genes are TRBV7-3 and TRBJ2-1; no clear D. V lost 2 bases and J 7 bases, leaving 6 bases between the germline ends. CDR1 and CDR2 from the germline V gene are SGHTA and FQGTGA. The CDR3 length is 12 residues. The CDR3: CASSLPGNEQFF. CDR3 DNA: TGTGCCAGCAGCTTACCCGGGAATGAGCAGTTCTTC.

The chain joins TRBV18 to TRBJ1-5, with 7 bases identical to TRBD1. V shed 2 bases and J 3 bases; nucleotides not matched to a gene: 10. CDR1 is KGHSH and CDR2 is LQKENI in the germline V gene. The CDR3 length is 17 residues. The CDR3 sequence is CASSPRYTGENNQPQHF. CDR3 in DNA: TGTGCCAGCTCACCAAGATATACAGGGGAGAACAATCAGCCCCAGCATTTT. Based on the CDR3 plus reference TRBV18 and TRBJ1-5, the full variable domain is NAGVMQNPRHLVRRRGQEARLRCSPMKGHSHVYWYRQLPEEGLKFMVYLQKENIIDESGMPKERFSAEFPKEGPSILRIQQVVRGDSAAYFCASSPRYTGENNQPQHFGDGTRLSIL.

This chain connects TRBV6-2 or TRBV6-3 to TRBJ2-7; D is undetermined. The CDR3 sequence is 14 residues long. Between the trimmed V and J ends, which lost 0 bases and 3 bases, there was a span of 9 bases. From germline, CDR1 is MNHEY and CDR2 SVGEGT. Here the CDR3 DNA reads TGTGCCAGCAGTTACTCGCACTTGGACTACGAGCAGTACTTC. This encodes CASSYSHLDYEQYF.

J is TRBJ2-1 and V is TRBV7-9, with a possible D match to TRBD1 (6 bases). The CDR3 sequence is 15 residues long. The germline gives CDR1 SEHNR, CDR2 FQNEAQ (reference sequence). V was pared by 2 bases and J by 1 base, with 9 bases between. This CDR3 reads CASSLTQGSYNEQFF. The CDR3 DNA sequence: TGTGCCAGCAGCTTAACACAGGGATCCTACAATGAGCAGTTCTTC.

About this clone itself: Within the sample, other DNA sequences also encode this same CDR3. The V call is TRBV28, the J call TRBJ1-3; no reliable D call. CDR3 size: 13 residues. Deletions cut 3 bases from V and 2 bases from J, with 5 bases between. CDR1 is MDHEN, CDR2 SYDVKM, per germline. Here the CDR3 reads CASSFGTGNTIYF. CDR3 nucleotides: TGTGCCAGCAGTTTTGGGACTGGAAACACCATATATTTT.

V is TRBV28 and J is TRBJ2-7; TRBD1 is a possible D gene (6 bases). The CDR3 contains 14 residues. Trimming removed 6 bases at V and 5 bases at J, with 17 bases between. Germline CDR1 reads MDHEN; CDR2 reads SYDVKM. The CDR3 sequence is CASRLTGFPHEQYF. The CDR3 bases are TGTGCCAGCAGATTAACAGGGTTCCCCCACGAGCAGTACTTC.

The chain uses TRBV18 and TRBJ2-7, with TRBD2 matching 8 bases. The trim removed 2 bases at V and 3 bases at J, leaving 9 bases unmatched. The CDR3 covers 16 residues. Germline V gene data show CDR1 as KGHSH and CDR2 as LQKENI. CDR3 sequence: CASSPVSGSSVYEQYF. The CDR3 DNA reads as TGTGCCAGCTCACCAGTGAGCGGGAGCTCTGTCTACGAGCAGTACTTC.

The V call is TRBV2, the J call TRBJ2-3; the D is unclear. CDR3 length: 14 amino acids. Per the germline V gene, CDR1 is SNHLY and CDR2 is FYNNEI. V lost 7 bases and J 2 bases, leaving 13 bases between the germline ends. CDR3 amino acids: CASNKISATDTQYF. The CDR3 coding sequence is TGTGCCAGCAATAAAATTTCCGCCACAGATACGCAGTATTTT.

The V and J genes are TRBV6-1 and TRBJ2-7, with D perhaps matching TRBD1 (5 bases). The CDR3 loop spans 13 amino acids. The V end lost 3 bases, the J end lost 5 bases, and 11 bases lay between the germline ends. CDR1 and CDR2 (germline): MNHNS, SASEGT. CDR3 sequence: CASSDERGHEQYF. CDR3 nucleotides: TGTGCCAGCAGTGACGAAAGGGGCCACGAGCAGTACTTC.

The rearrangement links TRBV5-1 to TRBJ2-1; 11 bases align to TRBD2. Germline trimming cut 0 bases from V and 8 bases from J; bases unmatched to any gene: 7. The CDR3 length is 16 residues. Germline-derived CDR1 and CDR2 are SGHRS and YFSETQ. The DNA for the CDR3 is TGCGCCAGCAGCTTGGCCCCTAGCGGGAGGTCCGATGAGCAGTTCTTC. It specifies CASSLAPSGRSDEQFF.

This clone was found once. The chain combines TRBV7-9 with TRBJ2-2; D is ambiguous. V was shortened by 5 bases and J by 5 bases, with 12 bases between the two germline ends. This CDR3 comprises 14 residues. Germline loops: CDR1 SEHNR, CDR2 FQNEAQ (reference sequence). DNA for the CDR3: TGTGCCAGCAGCCTGGGCGAGGTGACCGGGGAGCTGTTTTTT. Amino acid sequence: CASSLGEVTGELFF. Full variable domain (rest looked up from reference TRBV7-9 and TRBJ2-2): DTGVSQNPRHKITKRGQNVTFRCDPISEHNRLYWYRQTLGQGPEFLTYFQNEAQLEKSRLLSDRFSAERPKGSFSTLEIQRTEQGDSAMYLCASSLGEVTGELFFGEGSRLTVL.

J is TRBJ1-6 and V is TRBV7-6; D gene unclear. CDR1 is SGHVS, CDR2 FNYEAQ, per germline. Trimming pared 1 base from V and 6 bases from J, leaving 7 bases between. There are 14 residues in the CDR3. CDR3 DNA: TGTGCCAGCAGCTTAGGTCCGGGTAATTCACCCCTCCACTTT. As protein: CASSLGPGNSPLHF.

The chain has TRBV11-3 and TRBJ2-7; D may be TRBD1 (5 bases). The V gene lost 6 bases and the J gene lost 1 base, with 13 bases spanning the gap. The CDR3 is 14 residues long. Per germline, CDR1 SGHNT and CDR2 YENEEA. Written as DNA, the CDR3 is TGTGCCAGCAGGAGACAGCCTCCTTCCTACGAGCAGTACTTC. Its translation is CASRRQPPSYEQYF.

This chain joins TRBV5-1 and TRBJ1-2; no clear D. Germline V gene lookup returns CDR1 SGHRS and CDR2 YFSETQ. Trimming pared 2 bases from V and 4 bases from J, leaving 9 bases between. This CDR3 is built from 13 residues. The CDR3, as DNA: TGCGCCAGCAGCTTAGAGGGCCTCTATGGCTACACCTTC. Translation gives CASSLEGLYGYTF.

CDR3 region: CASSQGVSYNEQFF. DNA of the CDR3: TGTGCCAGCAGCCAAGGGGTATCCTACAATGAGCAGTTCTTC. This chain uses TRBV7-9 with TRBJ2-1; D is possibly TRBD1 (5 bases). V was pared by 5 bases and J by 1 base, with 9 bases between. The CDR3 extends over 14 amino acids. The germline V gene encodes CDR1 SEHNR and CDR2 FQNEAQ (reference sequence).

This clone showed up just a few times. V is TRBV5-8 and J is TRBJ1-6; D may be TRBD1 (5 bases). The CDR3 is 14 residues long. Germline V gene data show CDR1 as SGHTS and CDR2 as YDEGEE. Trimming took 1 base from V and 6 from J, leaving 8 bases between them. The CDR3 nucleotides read TGTGCCAGCAGCTTGCGACAGCCTAATTCACCCCTCCACTTT. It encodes CASSLRQPNSPLHF. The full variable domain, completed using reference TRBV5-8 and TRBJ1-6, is EAGVTQSPTHLIKTRGQQATLRCSPISGHTSVYWYQQALGLGLQFLLWYDEGEERNRGNFPPRFSGRQFPNYSSELNVNALELEDSALYLCASSLRQPNSPLHFGNGTRLTVT.

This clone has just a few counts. The CDR3 sequence is CASSRPWGLAGFTDTQYF. Here the CDR3 DNA reads TGTGCCAGCAGCCGGCCTTGGGGACTAGCGGGGTTCACAGATACGCAGTATTTT. The chain combines TRBV14 with TRBJ2-3, with TRBD2 matching over 13 bases. The CDR3 runs 18 residues. The germline gives CDR1 SGHDN, CDR2 FVKESK. V was pared by 4 bases and J by 2 bases, with 9 bases of the junction left unmatched.

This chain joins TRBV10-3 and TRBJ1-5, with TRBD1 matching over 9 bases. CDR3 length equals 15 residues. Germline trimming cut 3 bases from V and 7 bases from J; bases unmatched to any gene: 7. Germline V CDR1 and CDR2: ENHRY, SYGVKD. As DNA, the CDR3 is TGTGCCATCAGTGATTTGGACAGGGGCTACCAGCCCCAGCATTTT. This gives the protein CAISDLDRGYQPQHF.

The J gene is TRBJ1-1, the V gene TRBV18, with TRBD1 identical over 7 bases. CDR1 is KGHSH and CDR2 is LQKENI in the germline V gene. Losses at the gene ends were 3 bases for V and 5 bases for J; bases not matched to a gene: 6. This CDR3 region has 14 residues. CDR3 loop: CASSPYRGRTEAFF. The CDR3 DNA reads TGTGCCAGCTCACCTTACAGGGGTAGAACTGAAGCTTTCTTT.

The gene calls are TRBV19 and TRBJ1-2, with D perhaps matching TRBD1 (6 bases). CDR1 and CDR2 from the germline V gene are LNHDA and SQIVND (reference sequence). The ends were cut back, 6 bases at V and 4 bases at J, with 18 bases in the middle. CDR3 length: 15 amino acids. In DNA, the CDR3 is TGTGCCAGTAGGCCTGCTTCCCAGGGGACCTATGGCTACACCTTC. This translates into CASRPASQGTYGYTF.

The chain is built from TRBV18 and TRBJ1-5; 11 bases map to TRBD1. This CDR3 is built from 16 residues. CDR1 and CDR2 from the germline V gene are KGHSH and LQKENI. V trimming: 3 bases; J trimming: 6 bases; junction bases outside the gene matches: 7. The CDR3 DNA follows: TGTGCCAGCTCACCTGTGGGACAGGGGGGTGTTCAGCCCCAGCATTTT. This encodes CASSPVGQGGVQPQHF.

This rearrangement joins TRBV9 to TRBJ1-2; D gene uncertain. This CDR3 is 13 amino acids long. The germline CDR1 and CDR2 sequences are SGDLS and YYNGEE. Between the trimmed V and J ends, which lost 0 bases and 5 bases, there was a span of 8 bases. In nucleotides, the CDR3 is TGTGCCAGCAGCGTAGACGGGCGATATGGCTACACCTTC. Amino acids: CASSVDGRYGYTF. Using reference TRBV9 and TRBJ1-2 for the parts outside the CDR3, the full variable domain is DSGVTQTPKHLITATGQRVTLRCSPRSGDLSVYWYQQSLDQGLQFLIQYYNGEERAKGNILERFSAQQFPDLHSELNLSSLELGDSALYFCASSVDGRYGYTFGSGTRLTVV.

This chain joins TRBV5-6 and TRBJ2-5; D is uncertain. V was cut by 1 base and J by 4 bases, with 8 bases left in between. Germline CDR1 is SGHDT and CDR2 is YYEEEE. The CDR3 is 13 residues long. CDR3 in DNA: TGTGCCAGCAGCTTGTTTATACGAGAGACCCAGTACTTC. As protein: CASSLFIRETQYF.

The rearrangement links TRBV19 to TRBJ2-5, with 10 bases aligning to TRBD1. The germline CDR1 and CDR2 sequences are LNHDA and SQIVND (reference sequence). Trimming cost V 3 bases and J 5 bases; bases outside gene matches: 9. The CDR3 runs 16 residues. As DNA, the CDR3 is TGTGCCAGTAGTATCCCACCGGGACAGGGGCGGGAGACCCAGTACTTC. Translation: CASSIPPGQGRETQYF.

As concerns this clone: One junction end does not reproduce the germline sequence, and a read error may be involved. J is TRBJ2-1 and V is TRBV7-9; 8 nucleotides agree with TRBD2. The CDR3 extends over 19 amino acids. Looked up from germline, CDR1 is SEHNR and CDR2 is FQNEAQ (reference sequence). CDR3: CASSLSALAASSSYNGQFF. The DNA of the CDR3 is TGTGCCAGCAGCTTGTCGGCACTAGCGGCCTCGAGCTCCTACAATGGGCAGTTCTTC.

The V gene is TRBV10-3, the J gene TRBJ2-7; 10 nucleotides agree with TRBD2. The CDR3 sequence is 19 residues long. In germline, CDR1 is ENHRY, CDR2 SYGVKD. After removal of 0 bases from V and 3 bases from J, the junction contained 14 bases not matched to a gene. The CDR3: CAISESLGLVSSGSYEQYF. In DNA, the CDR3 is TGTGCCATCAGTGAGTCGTTGGGTCTTGTGTCTAGCGGGAGCTACGAGCAGTACTTC.